This TCR beta chain was documented in a study of cytomegalovirus exposure and HLA in healthy donors. Study-level findings and limits: A few V segments could not be told apart, such as TRBV6-2 and TRBV6-3, and were left out. In a later analysis, V- and J-gene trimming of beta chains associated with a DCLRE1C missense variant, replicated independently. In an earlier analysis, about 87% or about 30%: the productive usage of most TCR beta V segments.

The CDR3 is 13 amino acids. V was pared by 5 bases and J by 0 bases, with 10 bases between. Germline V gene data show CDR1 as SQVTM and CDR2 as ANQGSEA. Primers for the PCR totalled 60 Vbeta and 13 Jbeta. Using immunoSEQ multiplex PCR, the repertoire was profiled, and TCRdb retains in-frame clones only, with some absent. The ten most abundant clones cover about 6.8% of a sample with under 200,000 clones. As concerns this clone: Its antigen is unknown.

The sequenced sample consisted of PBMCs. J is TRBJ1-2 and V is TRBV29-1; no clear D gene. This sequence was found in a young man in good health and CMV-seronegative. DNA for the CDR3: TGCAGCGTTAACATTTTATCTAACTATGGCTACACCTTC. It yields the protein CSVNILSNYGYTF.